One T cell receptor beta chain is described in this entry. Antigen: not known. Trimming removed 5 bases from V and 6 bases from J; junction bases left unmatched: 9. Per germline, CDR1 LNHDA and CDR2 SQIVND (reference sequence). The CDR3 extends over 15 amino acids. Method: immunoSEQ multiplex PCR; TCRdb's copy keeps in-frame clones and lacks some. The sample yields roughly 140,000 clones, about 87% seen once. This sample is part of a study of T cell responses to AZD1222 COVID-19 vaccine. Whole-study results and caveats: After the peak T cell response, and only then, were repertoires sampled. Regions 160-218 and 743-854 dominated among vaccine-associated CD4 TCRs spanning spike.

The sequence was collected from an adult in good health. The sequences come from peripheral blood, collected on day 0 of MenACWY control vaccination. The chain recombines TRBV19 with TRBJ2-3, with TRBD2 matching 9 bases. The CDR3 sequence: CASSGASGMSDTQYF. CDR3 DNA sequence: TGTGCCAGTAGTGGGGCTAGCGGGATGAGTGATACGCAGTATTTT.